This T cell receptor beta chain was observed in a study of graft-versus-host responses after intestinal transplantation. Whole-study context: Induction using anti-thymocyte globulin, followed by tacrolimus and steroids for roughly 3 years, was given to all recipients. Findings of the study overall: Early post-transplant HvG declines were associated with peak circulating GvH clone levels. The study found high graft-versus-host to host-versus-graft clonal ratios in allografts of patients with graft-donor T cell macrochimerism. Ileal or blood samples showed some GvH clones first, and such clones were also found in recipient marrow.

Trimming took 4 bases from V and 1 from J; bases not matched to a gene: 5. The germline gives CDR1 MNHEY, CDR2 SMNVEV (reference sequence). The CDR3 length is 15 residues. Sequencing used immunoSEQ multiplex PCR; TCRdb keeps in-frame clones, though not all of them. The sample has around 90,000 clones; about nine tenths are singletons. This clone was counted only a few times. What it binds is not known. This specimen consisted of unstimulated CD4+ T cells sorted from spleen or lymph node cells, obtained before intestinal transplant. The chain joins TRBV27 to TRBJ2-3; TRBD2 matches at 7 bases. The sequence came from a human donor who received an intestinal transplant. CDR3 residues: CASSSGLLGTDTQYF. The CDR3 DNA follows: TGTGCCAGCAGTTCGGGACTACTAGGCACAGATACGCAGTATTTT.